This T cell receptor (beta chain) was documented in a study of T cell repertoires in cytomegalovirus infection. Study-level background: Evidence of both CMV infection and a matching HLA type came from public TCR beta signatures.

As for this clonotype: What it recognizes is unknown.

TCRdb redid the calling of the reads with MiXCR, one entry per CDR3 protein. Of about 230,000 distinct CDR3 sequences listed, over 20% were seen once; the top ten hold about 20%. Study conclusions and caveats: CMV carriers with the relevant HLA were identified by cumulative public TCR beta family frequency. The ex vivo response was dominated by HLA-C-restricted CMV-specific TCR beta clonotypes.

V lost 7 bases and J 2 bases, leaving 18 bases between the germline ends. The CDR3 loop spans 15 amino acids. CDR1 is MDHEN and CDR2 is SYDVKM in the germline V gene. The specimen was CD8+ T cells from PBMCs. The clonotype comes from a human donor in good health (CMV status not recorded). Some clones in this sample may be carry-over from other donors' samples. The chain joins TRBV28 to TRBJ2-7; no clear D gene. CDR3 nucleotides: TGTGCCAGCATGCCCCGACACCGTGGGACCTACGAGCAGTACTTC. Translation gives CASMPRHRGTYEQYF.